Presented here are 20 T cell receptor beta chains from one specimen sequenced in a study of cytomegalovirus exposure and HLA in healthy donors. Primers included in the PCR were 60 Vbeta and 13 Jbeta primers. Clones were sequenced by immunoSEQ multiplex PCR, and TCRdb holds only the in-frame ones, with some missing. In the table there are roughly 68,000 clones, around 72% of which are singletons. Sequenced material: PBMCs. The receptors were gathered from a woman aged 25-40 years in good health and CMV-seropositive.

The chain recombines TRBV18 with TRBJ2-7, with 7 bases matching TRBD1. Looked up from germline, CDR1 is KGHSH and CDR2 is LQKENI. CDR3 size: 15 residues. The J segment lost 9 bases and the V segment lost 6 bases, leaving 17 bases of the junction unmatched. The CDR3 coding sequence is TGTGCCAGCTCGGCGTGGGACAGCCAAGAGGGCGGGCAGTACTTC. This translates into CASSAWDSQEGGQYF.

The chain recombines TRBV19 with TRBJ1-2, with 7 nucleotides matching TRBD1. With 3 bases clipped from V and 4 bases from J, the junction kept 5 bases outside the gene matches. This CDR3 contains 14 residues. CDR1 is LNHDA and CDR2 is SQIVND in the germline V gene (reference sequence). CDR3 nucleotide sequence: TGTGCCAGTAGTATTGACAGGGAGCCCTATGGCTACACCTTC. This codes for CASSIDREPYGYTF.

CDR3 bases: TGTGCCAGTAGTATAGCCTACCCAGATACGCAGTATTTT. It specifies CASSIAYPDTQYF. V is TRBV19 and J is TRBJ2-3; D gene ambiguous. Per the germline V gene, CDR1 is LNHDA and CDR2 is SQIVND (reference sequence). This CDR3 has 13 residues. V lost 1 base and J 4 bases, leaving 6 bases between the germline ends.

This clone has only a few counts. The chain is built from TRBV10-3 and TRBJ2-2, with a weak D call TRBD2 (5 bases). V was shortened by 8 bases and J by 6 bases, with 16 bases between the two germline ends. The germline V gene encodes CDR1 ENHRY and CDR2 SYGVKD. This CDR3 spans 14 amino acids. The CDR3 sequence: CAIGEGSLPGELFF. CDR3 nucleotides: TGTGCCATCGGAGAGGGATCGCTGCCCGGGGAGCTGTTTTTT.

The chain recombines TRBV7-2 with TRBJ1-1, with a possible D match to TRBD1 (6 bases). The germline V and J ends were trimmed by 0 bases and 0 bases, with 14 bases remaining between them. The CDR3 length is 17 residues. Germline assignment: CDR1 SGHTA and CDR2 FQGNSA. CDR3 loop: CASSLAPRTVMNTEAFF. Written as DNA, the CDR3 is TGTGCCAGCAGCTTAGCCCCCAGGACAGTAATGAACACTGAAGCTTTCTTT. The variable domain in full, completed from reference TRBV7-2 and TRBJ1-1, reads GAGVSQSPSNKVTEKGKDVELRCDPISGHTALYWYRQSLGQGLEFLIYFQGNSAPDKSGLPSDRFSAERTGGSVSTLTIQRTQQEDSAVYLCASSLAPRTVMNTEAFFGQGTRLTVV.

This chain uses TRBV2 with TRBJ1-2, with TRBD1 identical over 7 bases. Germline V lookup: CDR1 SNHLY, CDR2 FYNNEI. This CDR3 region has 15 residues. V gave up 4 bases and J gave up 3 bases; unmatched junction bases: 8. CDR3 in DNA: TGTGCCAGCAGTGCATTCGAGGGGGCGGACTATGGCTACACCTTC. It yields the protein CASSAFEGADYGYTF.

The rearrangement links TRBV28 to TRBJ2-7, with 8 bases identical to TRBD1. The junction had 6 bases not matched to a gene; V was cut back by 6 bases and J by 2 bases. The CDR3 spans 14 residues. From germline, CDR1 is MDHEN and CDR2 SYDVKM. The CDR3 loop reads CASRSGGSTYEQYF. The CDR3 nucleotides are TGTGCCAGCAGGTCAGGGGGCTCCACCTACGAGCAGTACTTC.

This clone has only a few counts. The chain recombines TRBV9 with TRBJ2-7; 8 bases map to TRBD2. The CDR3 loop spans 13 amino acids. V lost 2 bases, J lost 5 bases, and 3 bases stayed unmatched. Germline assignment: CDR1 SGDLS and CDR2 YYNGEE. The CDR3 DNA reads as TGTGCCAGCAGCGTGACTAGCGACCACGAGCAGTACTTC. Translation: CASSVTSDHEQYF.

The genes are TRBV5-8 and TRBJ2-5; 7 positions match TRBD2. The CDR3 runs to 14 residues. Losses at the gene ends were 2 bases for V and 5 bases for J; bases not matched to a gene: 6. Germline V gives CDR1 SGHTS, CDR2 YDEGEE. In nucleotides, the CDR3 is TGTGCCAGCAGCTTCGGGGGGATCGGGGAGACCCAGTACTTC. Amino acid sequence: CASSFGGIGETQYF.

This chain links TRBV28 with TRBJ2-1; 9 positions agree with TRBD1. The CDR3 consists of 11 residues. V shed 2 bases and J 15 bases; nucleotides not matched to a gene: 2. The germline V gene encodes CDR1 MDHEN and CDR2 SYDVKM. The CDR3, as DNA: TGTGCCAGCAGTTTAGGGACAGGGTTGTTCTTC. Its protein is CASSLGTGLFF.

This chain uses TRBV7-2 with TRBJ1-6; TRBD1 is a possible D gene (6 bases). This CDR3 spans 16 amino acids. CDR1 is SGHTA, CDR2 FQGNSA, per germline. V gave up 1 base and J gave up 9 bases, with 16 bases separating them. The CDR3 nucleotides are TGTGCCAGCAGCTTAGGAGCCACAGGGACCGCTTCACCCCTCCACTTT. Its protein is CASSLGATGTASPLHF. The entire variable domain, with the rest obtained from reference TRBV7-2 and TRBJ1-6, is as follows: GAGVSQSPSNKVTEKGKDVELRCDPISGHTALYWYRQSLGQGLEFLIYFQGNSAPDKSGLPSDRFSAERTGGSVSTLTIQRTQQEDSAVYLCASSLGATGTASPLHFGNGTRLTVT.

This clone showed up just once. The chain carries TRBV28 and TRBJ1-5; no clear D gene. The length of the CDR3 is 14 residues. V lost 6 bases and J lost 2, with 11 bases in between. Looked up from germline, CDR1 is MDHEN and CDR2 is SYDVKM. CDR3 sequence: CASRVLGGNQPQHF. DNA for the CDR3: TGTGCCAGCAGGGTCCTTGGAGGCAATCAGCCCCAGCATTTT. The full variable domain, in which reference TRBV28 and TRBJ1-5 provide the parts outside the CDR3, is DVKVTQSSRYLVKRTGEKVFLECVQDMDHENMFWYRQDPGLGLRLIYFSYDVKMKEKGDIPEGYSVSREKKERFSLILESASTNQTSMYLCASRVLGGNQPQHFGDGTRLSIL.

The rearrangement joins TRBV5-6 to TRBJ2-1; TRBD1 might be the D (6 bases). V lost 2 bases and J 5 bases, leaving 8 bases between the germline ends. This CDR3 comprises 13 residues. The germline V gene has CDR1 SGHDT and CDR2 YYEEEE. DNA of the CDR3: TGTGCCAGCAGCTTTGCAGGGGACAATGAGCAGTTCTTC. Its protein is CASSFAGDNEQFF.

V and J are TRBV28 and TRBJ1-3, with 7 bases identical to TRBD1. The germline V gene has CDR1 MDHEN and CDR2 SYDVKM. The V gene end was trimmed by 6 bases and the J gene end by 4 bases; junction bases not matched to a gene: 12. The CDR3 runs to 16 residues. CDR3 residues: CASRGSTGAVGNTIYF. CDR3 sequence (DNA): TGTGCCAGCAGGGGATCTACAGGGGCCGTGGGAAACACCATATATTTT. The whole variable domain, remainder taken from reference TRBV28 and TRBJ1-3, is DVKVTQSSRYLVKRTGEKVFLECVQDMDHENMFWYRQDPGLGLRLIYFSYDVKMKEKGDIPEGYSVSREKKERFSLILESASTNQTSMYLCASRGSTGAVGNTIYFGEGSWLTVV.

The V and J genes are TRBV27 and TRBJ1-2; D is ambiguous. The length of the CDR3 is 14 residues. Trimming shortened V by 1 base and J by 8 bases, and 14 bases separated the two germline ends. Per germline, CDR1 MNHEY and CDR2 SMNVEV (reference sequence). The CDR3 region is CASSLYGDSRGYTF. The DNA of the CDR3 is TGTGCCAGCAGTTTATACGGCGACTCGAGAGGCTACACCTTC.

The chain links TRBV25-1 to TRBJ1-2, with TRBD1 as a possible D gene (6 bases). Germline V CDR1 and CDR2: MGHDK, SYGVNS. The CDR3 runs 14 residues. Trimming removed 5 bases at V and 4 bases at J, with 14 bases between. CDR3 nucleotides: TGTGCCAGCAGTCCCAACAGGGTAGGCTATGGCTACACCTTC. Translation gives CASSPNRVGYGYTF.

This clone was recorded only once. The gene calls are TRBV5-3 and TRBJ2-7; 13 bases fit TRBD2. TRBV5-3 is an ORF, with its function uncertain. The trim removed 4 bases at V and 9 bases at J, leaving 13 bases unmatched. The CDR3 loop spans 16 amino acids. CDR3 sequence reads: CARSPYGGLAGSGQYF. CDR3 sequence (DNA): TGTGCCAGAAGCCCCTACGGGGGACTAGCGGGATCGGGGCAGTACTTC.

This sequence joins TRBV15 and TRBJ1-5; no reliable D call. The CDR3 contains 12 residues. CDR1 and CDR2 from the germline V gene are LNHNV and YYDKDF (reference sequence). The V and J ends lost 3 bases and 4 bases respectively, with 4 bases between them. The CDR3 DNA follows: TGTGCCACCAGCAGGAGGAATCAGCCCCAGCATTTT. Translating gives CATSRRNQPQHF. Drawing the rest from reference TRBV15 and TRBJ1-5, the complete variable domain is DAMVIQNPRYQVTQFGKPVTLSCSQTLNHNVMYWYQQKSSQAPKLLFHYYDKDFNNEADTPDNFQSRRPNTSFCFLDIRSPGLGDTAMYLCATSRRNQPQHFGDGTRLSIL.

The chain links TRBV29-1 to TRBJ2-1, with 12 bases that match TRBD2. The CDR3 runs to 17 residues. Germline CDR1 is SQVTM and CDR2 is ANQGSEA. V trimming: 6 bases; J trimming: 2 bases; junction bases outside the gene matches: 11. As DNA, the CDR3 is TGCAGCGTCGTTGGACTAGCGGGGCCTTTTACCTACAATGAGCAGTTCTTC. This gives the protein CSVVGLAGPFTYNEQFF.

The V call is TRBV28, the J call TRBJ1-2, with D hard to call. With 3 bases removed from V and 2 bases from J, the gap between germline ends came to 10 bases. The CDR3 runs 14 residues. Per germline, CDR1 MDHEN and CDR2 SYDVKM. The CDR3 bases are TGTGCCAGCAGTTTGGGAGGGTTCAACTATGGCTACACCTTC. It translates to CASSLGGFNYGYTF.